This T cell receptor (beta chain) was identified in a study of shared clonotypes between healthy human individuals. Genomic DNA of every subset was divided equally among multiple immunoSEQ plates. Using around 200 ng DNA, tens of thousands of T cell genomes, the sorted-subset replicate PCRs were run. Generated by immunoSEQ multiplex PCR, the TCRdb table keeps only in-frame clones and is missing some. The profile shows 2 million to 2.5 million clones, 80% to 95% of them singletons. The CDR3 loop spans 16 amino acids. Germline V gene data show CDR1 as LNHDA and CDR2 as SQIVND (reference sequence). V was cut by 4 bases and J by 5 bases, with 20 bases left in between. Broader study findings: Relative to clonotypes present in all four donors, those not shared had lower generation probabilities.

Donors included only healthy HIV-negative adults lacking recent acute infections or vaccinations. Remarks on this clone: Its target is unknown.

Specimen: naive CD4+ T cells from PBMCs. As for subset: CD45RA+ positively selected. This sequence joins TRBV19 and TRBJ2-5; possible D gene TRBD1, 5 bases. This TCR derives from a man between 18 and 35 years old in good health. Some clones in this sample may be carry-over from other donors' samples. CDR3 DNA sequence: TGTGCCAGTAGTACAACAGCAGGGATGAGTGTTGAGACCCAGTACTTC. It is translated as CASSTTAGMSVETQYF. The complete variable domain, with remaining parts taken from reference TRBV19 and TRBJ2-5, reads DGGITQSPKYLFRKEGQNVTLSCEQNLNHDAMYWYRQDPGQGLRLIYYSQIVNDFQKGDIAEGYSVSREKKESFPLTVTSAQKNPTAFYLCASSTTAGMSVETQYFGPGTRLLVL.